This TCR beta chain was recorded in a study of neurological immune-mediated disorders (dated by TCRdb to the late 2010s). Study-wide context: Among the roughly 34 multiple sclerosis patients, relapsing-remitting MS accounted for about 31 and secondary progressive MS accounted for 3. Longitudinal samples, technical triplicates and paired sorted CD4+ and CD8+ T-cell subsets, alongside PBMC samples, were included among the 106 TCR-beta libraries. Peripheral blood TCR-beta repertoires from HTLV-I-associated myelopathy (HAM/TSP) patients, multiple sclerosis patients and healthy controls were compared by UMI-based sequencing. The cohort included about 70 subjects: about 15 with HAM/TSP, approximately 34 with multiple sclerosis, and about 20 healthy controls.

Concerning this clonotype itself: Its antigen specificity is not known. A read error may explain this, as a much larger clone is one base away.

CDR1 and CDR2, looked up from the germline V gene (reference sequence), are DFQATT and SNEGSKA. Taken from cysteine to phenylalanine, the CDR3 has 13 residues. Only the CDR3 DNA stays, 39 bases, in frame from base 1. V is reduced by 5 bases and J by 1 base, leaving a spacing of 12 bases between them. What the authors observed across the whole study: Expanded clones from different subjects shared no identical CDR3 amino acid sequences, which suggests that TCR-beta repertoires were private in all groups. No association of the MS cluster with clinical or MRI features was observed, and the need for larger cohorts was stated by the authors. TCR clonal expansion was highest in HAM/TSP patients and lowest in MS patients, with MS patients falling below even healthy controls. Phylogenetic analysis grouped repertoires from 18 of 34 MS patients into a cluster of related CDR3 sequences, suggesting a possible repertoire-level signature.

Libraries from unsorted PBMCs were made from 2 million PBMCs kept in RNAlater at -80 degrees C until RNA extraction. The multiple sclerosis patients were enrolled in a US clinical protocol that used magnetic resonance imaging to evaluate disease progression. PBMCs were separated from peripheral blood using Ficoll-Hypaque density gradient centrifugation and then cryopreserved in liquid nitrogen. cDNA was synthesized by template-switch 5'RACE using a primer with a 10-nucleotide random unique molecular identifier that tagged each TCR transcript. Each sequencing run produced over 160 million TCR-beta sequences covering 15-18 subjects. Total RNA was extracted with the RNeasy kit. TCR-beta VDJ regions were amplified with primers for the TCR constant region and the 5'RACE anchor, using the KAPA Real-time Library Amplification kit. Sample indexes and Illumina adaptors were added in a first PCR, after which library yield was increased in a second PCR. After purification with Ampure beads, the TCR product of roughly 650 bp was size-selected on a 2% E-gel SizeSelection system. Before pooling, libraries had their quality checked on a Bioanalyzer, their concentration measured with Qubit, and their quantity determined with the Kapa Library Quantification kit. Libraries were sequenced paired-end 2 x 150 bp on an Illumina HiSeq 2500. To increase sequence diversity, roughly 24-32% phiX was spiked into each library pool. For the original study's pipeline: Quality-filtered reads were processed with the UMI-based MiGEC pipeline, and over 80% of raw TCR sequences were removed by the MiGEC pipeline during error correction. IMGT germline references were used for aligning VDJ genes, and each clonotype was defined as a unique CDR3 amino acid sequence together with its V-J genes. Clonal expansion, Shannon diversity, and CDR3 relatedness (CalcPairwiseDistances, ClusterSamples) were evaluated with VDJtools, and phylogenetic trees were built with CLCbio workbench. Using coefficient-of-variation modelling across technical triplicates, the study counted a clone as expanded if it had at least 8 unique UMIs. TCRdb redid the processing of the public reads, applying fastp at Q25 and MiXCR, and retained in-frame beta chains. Entries that share a CDR3 protein sequence are merged under the most common genes and DNA. The V and J calls and clone size are TCRdb's, not the authors'. For this sample there are 40,000 to 50,000 distinct CDR3 sequences; roughly 2.5% appear just once. Together, the top ten hold 9.5% to 15% of the sample.

Sequences were obtained from PBMCs. This clonotype originated in a man aged 25-45 years with multiple sclerosis. The chain is encoded by TRBV20-1 joined to TRBJ2-7; TRBD1 is perhaps the D gene, given 6 matching bases. The CDR3 is CSARTDNSYEQYF. The nucleotides are TGCAGTGCTCGGACAGATAATTCCTACGAGCAGTACTTC.